This TCR beta chain originates from a study of blood T cells in healthy people across ages. The CDR3 runs 18 residues. The V gene's germline CDR1 is MNHNS and CDR2 SASEGT. Losses at the gene ends were 0 bases for V and 4 bases for J; bases not matched to a gene: 8. Then a second PCR, running about 6 to 12 cycles, was carried out with a sample-barcoded 5' primer and a J-beta primer mix. Each CDR3 protein gets one entry after TCRdb re-called the 5' RACE reads with MiXCR. The table records approximately 780,000 distinct CDR3 sequences, more than 25% of them present only once. The sample was also reused in another study, on T cells of mothers and their children. That source reports: Maternal samples each gave over 9 million TCR beta CDR3 reads, and child samples about 3 million each.

The TCR was taken from a boy aged 10-17 years in good health. The sample was blood. The chain uses TRBV6-1 and TRBJ2-2; TRBD2 agrees at 10 bases. The CDR3 DNA reads as TGTGCCAGCAGTGAAGCGTTAGCGGGGGGCCCGGGCACCGGGGAGCTGTTTTTT. This gives the protein CASSEALAGGPGTGELFF.